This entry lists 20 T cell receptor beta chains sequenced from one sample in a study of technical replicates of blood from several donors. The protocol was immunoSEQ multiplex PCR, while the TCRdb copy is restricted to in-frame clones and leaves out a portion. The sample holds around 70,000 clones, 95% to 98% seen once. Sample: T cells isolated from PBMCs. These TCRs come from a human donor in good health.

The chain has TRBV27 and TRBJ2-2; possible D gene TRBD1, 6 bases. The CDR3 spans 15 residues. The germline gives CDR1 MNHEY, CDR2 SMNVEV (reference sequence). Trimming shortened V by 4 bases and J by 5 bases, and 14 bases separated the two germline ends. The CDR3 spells CASSSPGDRTGELFF. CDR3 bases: TGTGCCAGCAGTTCCCCAGGGGATCGGACCGGGGAGCTGTTTTTT.

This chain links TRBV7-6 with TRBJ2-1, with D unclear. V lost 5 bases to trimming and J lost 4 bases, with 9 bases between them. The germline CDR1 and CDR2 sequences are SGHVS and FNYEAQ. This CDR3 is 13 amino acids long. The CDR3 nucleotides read TGTGCCAGCAGCCTTAACTTATACAATGAGCAGTTCTTC. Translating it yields CASSLNLYNEQFF.

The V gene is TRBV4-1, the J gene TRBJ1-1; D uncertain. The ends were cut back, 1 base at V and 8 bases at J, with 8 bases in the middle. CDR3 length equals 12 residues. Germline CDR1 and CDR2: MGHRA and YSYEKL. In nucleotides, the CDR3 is TGCGCCAGCAGCCAAGTCCAACAGGAAGCTTTCTTT. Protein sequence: CASSQVQQEAFF.

DNA of the CDR3: TGTGCCAGCAGTTTATCAGGGAGATCTAAACTGTTTTTT. As protein: CASSLSGRSKLFF. This chain links TRBV27 with TRBJ1-4, with D unclear. V was shortened by 0 bases and J by 11 bases, with 10 bases between the two germline ends. CDR3 size: 13 residues. Germline V gene lookup returns CDR1 MNHEY and CDR2 SMNVEV (reference sequence).

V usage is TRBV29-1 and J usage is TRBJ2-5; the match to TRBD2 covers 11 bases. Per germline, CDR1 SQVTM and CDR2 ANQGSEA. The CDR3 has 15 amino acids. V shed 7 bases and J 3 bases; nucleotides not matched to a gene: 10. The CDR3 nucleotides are TGCAGCGCCATGGGGCTAGCGGGAGGAAAAGAGACCCAGTACTTC. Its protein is CSAMGLAGGKETQYF.

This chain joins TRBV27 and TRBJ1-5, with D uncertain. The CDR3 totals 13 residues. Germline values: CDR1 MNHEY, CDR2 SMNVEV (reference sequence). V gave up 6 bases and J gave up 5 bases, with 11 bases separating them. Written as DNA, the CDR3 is TGTGCCAGCAGCACCACCGGTGATCAGCCCCAGCATTTT. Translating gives CASSTTGDQPQHF.

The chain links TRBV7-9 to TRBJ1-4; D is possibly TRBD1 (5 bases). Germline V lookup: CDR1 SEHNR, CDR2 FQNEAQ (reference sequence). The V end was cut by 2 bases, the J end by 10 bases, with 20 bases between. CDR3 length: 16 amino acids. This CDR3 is CASSLIGAPQTGKLFF. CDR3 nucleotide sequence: TGTGCCAGCAGCTTAATTGGGGCCCCTCAAACTGGAAAACTGTTTTTT.

The CDR3 DNA reads as TGCGCCAGCAGCTTGGGACAGGCGAACACTGAAGCTTTCTTT. It encodes CASSLGQANTEAFF. The chain couples TRBV5-1 to TRBJ1-1, with D perhaps matching TRBD1 (6 bases). V lost 0 bases to trimming and J lost 1 base, with 7 bases between them. The CDR3 is 14 residues long. Germline V gives CDR1 SGHRS, CDR2 YFSETQ.

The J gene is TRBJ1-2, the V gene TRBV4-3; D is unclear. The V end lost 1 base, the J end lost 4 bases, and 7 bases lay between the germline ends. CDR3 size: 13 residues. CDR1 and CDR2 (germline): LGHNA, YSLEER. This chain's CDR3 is CASSQGTVYGYTF. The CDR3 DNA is TGCGCCAGCAGCCAAGGAACAGTCTATGGCTACACCTTC.

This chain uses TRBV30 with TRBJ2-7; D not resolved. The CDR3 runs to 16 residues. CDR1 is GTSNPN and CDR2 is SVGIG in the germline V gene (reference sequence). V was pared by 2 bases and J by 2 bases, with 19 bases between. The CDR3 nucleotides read TGTGCCTGGAGTCCAATGGCCGGGTCTTCACCCTACGAGCAGTACTTC. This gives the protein CAWSPMAGSSPYEQYF.

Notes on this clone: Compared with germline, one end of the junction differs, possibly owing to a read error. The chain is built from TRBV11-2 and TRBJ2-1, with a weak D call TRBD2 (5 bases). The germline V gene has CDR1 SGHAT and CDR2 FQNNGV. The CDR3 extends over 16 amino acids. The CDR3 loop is CASSLDRTPPYNEQFF. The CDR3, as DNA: TGTGCCAGCAGCCTAGATCGGACTCCTCCCTACAATGAGCAGTTCTTC.

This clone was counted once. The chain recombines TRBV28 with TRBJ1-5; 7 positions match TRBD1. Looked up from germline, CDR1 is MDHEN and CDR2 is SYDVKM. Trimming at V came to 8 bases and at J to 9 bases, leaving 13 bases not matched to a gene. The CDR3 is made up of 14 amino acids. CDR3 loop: CASVKQGDLGPQHF. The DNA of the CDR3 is TGTGCCAGCGTTAAGCAGGGGGACTTAGGGCCCCAGCATTTT. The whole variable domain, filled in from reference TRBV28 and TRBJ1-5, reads DVKVTQSSRYLVKRTGEKVFLECVQDMDHENMFWYRQDPGLGLRLIYFSYDVKMKEKGDIPEGYSVSREKKERFSLILESASTNQTSMYLCASVKQGDLGPQHFGDGTRLSIL.

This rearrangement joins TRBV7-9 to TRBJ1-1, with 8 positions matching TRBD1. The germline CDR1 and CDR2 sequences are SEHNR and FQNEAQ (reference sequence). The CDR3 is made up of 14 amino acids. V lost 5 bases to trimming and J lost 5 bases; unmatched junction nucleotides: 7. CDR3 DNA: TGTGCCAGCAGCGGAGGGACAGGTTATACTGAAGCTTTCTTT. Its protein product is CASSGGTGYTEAFF.

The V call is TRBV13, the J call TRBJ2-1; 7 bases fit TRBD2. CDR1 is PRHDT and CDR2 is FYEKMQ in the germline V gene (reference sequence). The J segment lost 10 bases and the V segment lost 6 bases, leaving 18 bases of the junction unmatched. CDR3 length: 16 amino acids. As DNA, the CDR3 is TGTGCCAGCAGTTATGTGACCGGACGGGGGGTGGAAGAGCAGTTCTTC. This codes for CASSYVTGRGVEEQFF.

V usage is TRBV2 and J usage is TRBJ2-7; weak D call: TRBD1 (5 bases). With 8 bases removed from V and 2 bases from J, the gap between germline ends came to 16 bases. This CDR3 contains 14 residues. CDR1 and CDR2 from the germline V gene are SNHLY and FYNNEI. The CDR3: CASLHDSLAYEQYF. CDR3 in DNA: TGTGCCAGCCTACACGACAGTCTGGCCTACGAGCAGTACTTC.

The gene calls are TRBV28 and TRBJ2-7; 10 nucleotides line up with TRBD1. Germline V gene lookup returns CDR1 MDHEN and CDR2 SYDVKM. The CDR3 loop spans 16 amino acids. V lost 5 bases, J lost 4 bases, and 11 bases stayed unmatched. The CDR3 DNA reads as TGTGCCAGCAGTAATCCGGGACAGGGGATTTCATACGAGCAGTACTTC. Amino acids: CASSNPGQGISYEQYF. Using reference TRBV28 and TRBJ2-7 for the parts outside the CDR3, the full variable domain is DVKVTQSSRYLVKRTGEKVFLECVQDMDHENMFWYRQDPGLGLRLIYFSYDVKMKEKGDIPEGYSVSREKKERFSLILESASTNQTSMYLCASSNPGQGISYEQYFGPGTRLTVT.

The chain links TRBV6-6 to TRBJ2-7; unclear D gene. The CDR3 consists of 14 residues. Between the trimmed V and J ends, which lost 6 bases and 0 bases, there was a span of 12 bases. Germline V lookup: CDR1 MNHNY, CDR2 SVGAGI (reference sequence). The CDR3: CASSARQDSYEQYF. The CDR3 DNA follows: TGTGCCAGCAGCGCTAGGCAAGACTCCTACGAGCAGTACTTC.

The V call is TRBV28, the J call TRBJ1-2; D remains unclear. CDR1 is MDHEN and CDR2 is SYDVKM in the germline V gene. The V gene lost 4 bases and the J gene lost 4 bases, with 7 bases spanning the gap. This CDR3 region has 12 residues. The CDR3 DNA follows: TGTGCCAGCAGTTCGATCGGCTATGGCTACACCTTC. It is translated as CASSSIGYGYTF.

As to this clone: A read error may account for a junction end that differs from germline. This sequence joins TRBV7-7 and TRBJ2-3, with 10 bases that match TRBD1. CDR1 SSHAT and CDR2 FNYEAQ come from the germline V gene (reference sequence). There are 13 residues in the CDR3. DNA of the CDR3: TGTGCTAGCAGCAGGGACAGGGGAGATACGCAGTATTTT. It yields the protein CASSRDRGDTQYF.

Here the CDR3 reads CASSFVQLDYTF. The DNA for the CDR3 is TGTGCCAGCAGCTTTGTACAGCTGGACTACACCTTC. The genes are TRBV5-4 and TRBJ1-2; D is uncertain. V lost 2 bases, J lost 10 bases, and 12 bases lay in between. This CDR3 contains 12 residues. Germline V CDR1 and CDR2: SGHNT, YYREEE (reference sequence). Complete variable domain (other parts from reference TRBV5-4 and TRBJ1-2): ETGVTQSPTHLIKTRGQQVTLRCSSQSGHNTVSWYQQALGQGPQFIFQYYREEENGRGNFPPRFSGLQFPNYSSELNVNALELDDSALYLCASSFVQLDYTFGSGTRLTVV.